There are many counts of the clone carrying this TCR beta chain. No antigen is known for it. This record belongs to a study of Ad26.COV2.S vaccination and SARS-CoV-2 variants. Study as a whole: Into the muscle, Ad26.COV2.S was dosed once or twice, 56 days apart.

Treatment specified: 15 to 20 received Ad26.COV2.S at low or high dose, single or two shots; five or six received placebo; per-sample allocation not given. Samples were taken on day 63 after the first vaccine or placebo injection. TCRdb keeps only in-frame clones here, not all; method: immunoSEQ multiplex PCR. The sample has some 240,000 clones, 87% seen once; the top ten hold less than 3%. From germline, CDR1 is SEHNR and CDR2 FQNEAQ (reference sequence). Trimming stripped 3 bases from V and 5 bases from J, with 4 bases between. The CDR3 is 11 residues long. Study-wide results and limits: Non-spike TCR breadth was similar in vaccine and placebo recipients.

Sequencing was performed on peripheral blood, taken in a trial of Ad26.COV2.S vaccine versus placebo. This sequence joins TRBV7-9 and TRBJ2-5; D unclear. The origin of this receptor is a person aged 18 to 65 who received the Ad26.COV2.S COVID-19 vaccine or a placebo. The CDR3 region is CASSFSETQYF. In DNA, the CDR3 is TGTGCCAGCAGCTTTTCCGAGACCCAGTACTTC.